This TCR beta chain is drawn from a study of blood T cell repertoires in COVID-19. Turning to the study itself: Whether acute or convalescent, the COVID-19 samples came from the United States, Italy and Spain.

In this sample, this clone turned up a few times. Repertoires were generated with immunoSEQ multiplex PCR, while TCRdb's copy carries only in-frame clones and drops some. The table has 200,000 or so clones, 80% to 85% seen once. Participant-given clinical history determined each cohort assignment. What the recovered Cohort 3 donors had was two negative PCRs, clearance, or symptom resolution. The V segment lost 6 bases and the J segment 2 bases; nucleotides outside the gene matches: 7. Germline loops: CDR1 MNHEY, CDR2 SVGAGI. The CDR3 has 14 residues. Sample: PBMCs or T cells enriched from blood (not recorded which). The source is a man aged 40-55 years who had recovered from COVID-19. The genes are TRBV6-5 and TRBJ2-7; TRBD1 matches at 7 bases. The CDR3 spells CASRYDRAAYEQYF. CDR3 bases: TGTGCCAGCAGATATGACAGGGCGGCCTACGAGCAGTACTTC.